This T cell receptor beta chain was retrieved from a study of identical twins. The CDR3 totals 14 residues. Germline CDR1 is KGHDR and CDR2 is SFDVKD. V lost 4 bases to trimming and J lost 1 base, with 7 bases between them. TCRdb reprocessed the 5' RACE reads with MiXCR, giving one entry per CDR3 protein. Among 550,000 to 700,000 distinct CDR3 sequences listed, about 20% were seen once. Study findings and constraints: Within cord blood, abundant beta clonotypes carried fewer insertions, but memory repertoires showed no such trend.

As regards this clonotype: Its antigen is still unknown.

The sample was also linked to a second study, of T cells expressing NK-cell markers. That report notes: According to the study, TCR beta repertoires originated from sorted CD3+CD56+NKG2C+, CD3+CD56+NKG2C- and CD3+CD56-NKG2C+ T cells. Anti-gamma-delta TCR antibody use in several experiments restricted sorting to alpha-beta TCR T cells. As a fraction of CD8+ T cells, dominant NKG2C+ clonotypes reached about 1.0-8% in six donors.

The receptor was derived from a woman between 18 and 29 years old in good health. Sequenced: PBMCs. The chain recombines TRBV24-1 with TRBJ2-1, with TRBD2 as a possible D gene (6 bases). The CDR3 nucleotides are TGTGCCACCAGTGAGCGGGGATCCTACAATGAGCAGTTCTTC. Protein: CATSERGSYNEQFF.